These 7 T cell receptor beta chains came from one sample sequenced in a study of shared clonotypes between healthy human individuals. The data were produced by immunoSEQ multiplex PCR, yet TCRdb's version contains in-frame clones alone and is incomplete. The table shows some 2,500,000 clones, with roughly 93% occurring only once. The sequencing input was naive CD4+ T cells from PBMCs. Subset indicated: CD45RA+ positively selected. The receptors derive from a man aged 18 to 30 in good health. Some clones in this sample may be carry-over from other donors' samples.

The chain is built from TRBV5-6 and TRBJ1-5, with 7 positions matching TRBD1. This CDR3 comprises 13 residues. The germline gives CDR1 SGHDT, CDR2 YYEEEE. V lost 3 bases, J lost 5 bases, and 2 bases stayed unmatched. The CDR3: CASSYTGDQPQHF. The DNA for the CDR3 is TGTGCCAGCAGCTACACAGGGGATCAGCCCCAGCATTTT.

The genes are TRBV30 and TRBJ2-5; D is ambiguous. The ends were cut back, 1 base at V and 5 bases at J, with 8 bases in the middle. This CDR3 contains 12 residues. Germline CDR1 and CDR2: GTSNPN and SVGIG (reference sequence). The CDR3 reads CAWSALFETQYF. The DNA of the CDR3 is TGTGCCTGGAGTGCCCTTTTTGAGACCCAGTACTTC.

To note about this clone: This CDR3 is also generated by other DNA sequences in the sample. The chain recombines TRBV11-2 with TRBJ2-7; D remains unclear. The CDR3 contains 12 residues. Germline loops: CDR1 SGHAT, CDR2 FQNNGV. Trimming took off 5 bases at V and 0 bases at J, with 5 bases between the two ends. The CDR3 sequence is CASSLHSYEQYF. The CDR3 DNA reads as TGTGCCAGCAGCCTCCACTCCTACGAGCAGTACTTC.

V is TRBV27 and J is TRBJ1-1; D ambiguous. Trimming took off 2 bases at V and 5 bases at J, with 15 bases between the two ends. Germline CDR1 MNHEY, CDR2 SMNVEV (reference sequence). This CDR3 has 15 amino acids. CDR3 nucleotide sequence: TGTGCCAGCAGTTTAATGGGTGAGGGATCGACTGAAGCTTTCTTT. Translated, it gives CASSLMGEGSTEAFF.

CDR3 DNA sequence: TGTGCCAGCAGGTCCCGGGAGTATCAGCCCCAGCATTTT. Translated: CASRSREYQPQHF. The chain joins TRBV6-6 to TRBJ1-5; no definite D call. Trimming cost V 6 bases and J 5 bases, with 11 bases left between them. The CDR3 totals 13 residues. The V gene's germline CDR1 is MNHNY and CDR2 SVGAGI (reference sequence).

The V call is TRBV5-4, the J call TRBJ1-2, with unresolved D. Germline loops: CDR1 SGHNT, CDR2 YYREEE (reference sequence). V was pared by 0 bases and J by 5 bases, with 14 bases between. This CDR3 has 15 amino acids. The CDR3 sequence is CASSLEARFSYGYTF. The DNA of the CDR3 is TGTGCCAGCAGCTTGGAGGCCAGGTTTTCTTATGGCTACACCTTC.

The V and J genes are TRBV6-6 and TRBJ1-1, with a weak D call TRBD1 (6 bases). Between the trimmed V and J ends, which lost 2 bases and 4 bases, there was a span of 14 bases. CDR1 and CDR2 from the germline V gene are MNHNY and SVGAGI (reference sequence). This CDR3 contains 15 residues. CDR3 nucleotides: TGTGCCAGCAGTTACGAGGGGGGTAAGAGCACTGAAGCTTTCTTT. Protein: CASSYEGGKSTEAFF.